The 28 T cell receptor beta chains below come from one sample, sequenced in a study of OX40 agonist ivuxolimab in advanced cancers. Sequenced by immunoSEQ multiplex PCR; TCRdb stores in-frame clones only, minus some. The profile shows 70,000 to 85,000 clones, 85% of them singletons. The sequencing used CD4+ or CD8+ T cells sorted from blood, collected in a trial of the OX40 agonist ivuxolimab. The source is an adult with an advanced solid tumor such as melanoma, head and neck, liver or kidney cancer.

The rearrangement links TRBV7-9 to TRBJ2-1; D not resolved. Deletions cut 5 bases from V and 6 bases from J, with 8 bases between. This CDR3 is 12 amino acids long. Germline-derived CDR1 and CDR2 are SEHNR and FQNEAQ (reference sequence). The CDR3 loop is CASSPGFNEQFF. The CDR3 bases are TGTGCCAGCAGCCCCGGGTTCAATGAGCAGTTCTTC. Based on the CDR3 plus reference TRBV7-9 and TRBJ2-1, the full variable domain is DTGVSQNPRHKITKRGQNVTFRCDPISEHNRLYWYRQTLGQGPEFLTYFQNEAQLEKSRLLSDRFSAERPKGSFSTLEIQRTEQGDSAMYLCASSPGFNEQFFGPGTRLTVL.

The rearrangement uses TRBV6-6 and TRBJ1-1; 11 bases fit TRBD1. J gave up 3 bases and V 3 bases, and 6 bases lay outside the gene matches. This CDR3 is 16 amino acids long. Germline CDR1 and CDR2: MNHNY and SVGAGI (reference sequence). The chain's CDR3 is CASSYLRDRGDTEAFF. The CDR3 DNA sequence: TGTGCCAGCAGTTATCTCCGGGACAGGGGGGACACTGAAGCTTTCTTT.

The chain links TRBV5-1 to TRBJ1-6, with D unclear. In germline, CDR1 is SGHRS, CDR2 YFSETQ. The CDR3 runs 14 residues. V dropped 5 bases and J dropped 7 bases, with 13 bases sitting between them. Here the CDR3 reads CASRPDVGNSPLHF. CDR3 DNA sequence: TGCGCCAGCAGACCCGACGTCGGGAATTCACCCCTCCACTTT.

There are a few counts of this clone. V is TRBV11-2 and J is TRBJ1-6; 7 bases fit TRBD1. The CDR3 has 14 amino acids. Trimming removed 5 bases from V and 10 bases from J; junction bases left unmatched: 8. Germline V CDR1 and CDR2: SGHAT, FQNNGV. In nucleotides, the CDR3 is TGTGCCAGCAGCGCGACAGGGTCGGGGTCACCCCTCCACTTT. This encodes CASSATGSGSPLHF.

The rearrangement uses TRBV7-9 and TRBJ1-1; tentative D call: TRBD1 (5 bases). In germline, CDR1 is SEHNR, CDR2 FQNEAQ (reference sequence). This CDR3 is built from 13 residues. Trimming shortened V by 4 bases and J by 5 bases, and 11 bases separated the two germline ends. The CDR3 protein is CASSSREETEAFF. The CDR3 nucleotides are TGTGCCAGCAGCTCCAGGGAAGAGACTGAAGCTTTCTTT.

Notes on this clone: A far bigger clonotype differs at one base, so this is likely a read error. The CDR3 region has the DNA TGTGCCAGCAGCTTGACAGGGGCAGCCTACGAGCAGTACGTC. Translating gives CASSLTGAAYEQYV. The gene calls are TRBV7-9 and TRBJ2-7; 8 bases are shared with TRBD1. The CDR3 is made up of 14 amino acids. The V and J ends lost 3 bases and 2 bases, in that order; junction bases with no gene match: 3. CDR1 and CDR2 (germline): SEHNR, FQNEAQ (reference sequence).

The CDR3 DNA sequence: TGTGCCAGCAGTTACGGAGGGACAGAGAACACTGAAGCTTTCTTT. The encoded protein is CASSYGGTENTEAFF. The J gene is TRBJ1-1, the V gene TRBV6-5; 7 bases agree with TRBD1. J gave up 1 base and V 2 bases, and 4 bases lay outside the gene matches. This CDR3 region has 15 residues. The germline gives CDR1 MNHEY, CDR2 SVGAGI.

The CDR3 loop reads CASMVDRVNGYTF. DNA of the CDR3: TGTGCCAGCATGGTCGACAGGGTAAATGGCTACACCTTC. The V gene is TRBV2, the J gene TRBJ1-2, with 7 nucleotides matching TRBD1. Germline-derived CDR1 and CDR2 are SNHLY and FYNNEI. The CDR3 covers 13 residues. With 7 bases clipped from V and 6 bases from J, the junction kept 8 bases outside the gene matches.

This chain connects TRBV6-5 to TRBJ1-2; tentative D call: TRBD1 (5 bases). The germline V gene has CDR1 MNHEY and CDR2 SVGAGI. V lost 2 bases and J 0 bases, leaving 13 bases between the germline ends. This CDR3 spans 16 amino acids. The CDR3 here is CASSYGLGVSNYGYTF. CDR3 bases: TGTGCCAGCAGTTACGGCTTGGGGGTCTCTAACTATGGCTACACCTTC.

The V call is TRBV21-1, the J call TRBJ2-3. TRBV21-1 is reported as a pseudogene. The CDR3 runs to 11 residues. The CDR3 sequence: CASSKWGTQYF. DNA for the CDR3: TGTGCCAGCAGCAAATGGGGTACGCAGTATTTT.

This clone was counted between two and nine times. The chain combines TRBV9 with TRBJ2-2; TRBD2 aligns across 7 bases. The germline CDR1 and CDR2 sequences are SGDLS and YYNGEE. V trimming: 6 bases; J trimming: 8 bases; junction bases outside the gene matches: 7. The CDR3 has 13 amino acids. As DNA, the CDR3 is TGTGCCAGCACGTACCTAGCGGATGGGGAGCTGTTTTTT. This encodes CASTYLADGELFF.

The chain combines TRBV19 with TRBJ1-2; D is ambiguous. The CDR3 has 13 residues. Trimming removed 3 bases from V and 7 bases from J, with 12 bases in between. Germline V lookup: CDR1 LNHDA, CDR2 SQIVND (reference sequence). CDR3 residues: CASSIGRTGGYTF. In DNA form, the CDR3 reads TGTGCCAGTAGTATCGGGCGGACGGGTGGCTACACCTTC.

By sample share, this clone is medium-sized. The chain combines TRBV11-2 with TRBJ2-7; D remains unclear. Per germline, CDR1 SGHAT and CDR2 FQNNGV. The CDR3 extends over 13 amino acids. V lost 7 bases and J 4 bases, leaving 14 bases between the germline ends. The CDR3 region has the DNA TGTGCCAGCACCCGATCATCCCAATACGAGCAGTACGTC. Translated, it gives CASTRSSQYEQYV.

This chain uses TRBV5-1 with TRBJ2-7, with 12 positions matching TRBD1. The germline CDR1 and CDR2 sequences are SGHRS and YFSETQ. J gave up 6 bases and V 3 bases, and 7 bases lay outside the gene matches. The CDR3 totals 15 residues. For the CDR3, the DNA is TGCGCCAGCAGCTCGGAGGGGACAGGGGGCTTCGAGCAGTACTTC. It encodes CASSSEGTGGFEQYF.

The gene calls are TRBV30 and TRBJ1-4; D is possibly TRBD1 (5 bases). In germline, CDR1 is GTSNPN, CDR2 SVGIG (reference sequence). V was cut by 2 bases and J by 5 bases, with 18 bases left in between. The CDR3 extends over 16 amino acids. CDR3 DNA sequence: TGTGCCTGGAGTCTAAGGGGCAATAAGAGGAATGAAAAACTGTTTTTT. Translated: CAWSLRGNKRNEKLFF.

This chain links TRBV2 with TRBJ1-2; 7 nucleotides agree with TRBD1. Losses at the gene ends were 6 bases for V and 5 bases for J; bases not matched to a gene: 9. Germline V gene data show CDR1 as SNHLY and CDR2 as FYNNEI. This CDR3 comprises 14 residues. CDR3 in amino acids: CASRATGERYGYTF. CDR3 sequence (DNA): TGTGCCAGCAGGGCTACAGGGGAGCGATATGGCTACACCTTC.

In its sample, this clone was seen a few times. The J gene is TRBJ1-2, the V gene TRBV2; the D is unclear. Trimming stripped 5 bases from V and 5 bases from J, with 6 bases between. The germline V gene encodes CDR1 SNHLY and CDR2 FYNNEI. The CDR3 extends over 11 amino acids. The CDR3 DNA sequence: TGTGCCAGCAGTTTCTCTTATGGCTACACCTTC. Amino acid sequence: CASSFSYGYTF.

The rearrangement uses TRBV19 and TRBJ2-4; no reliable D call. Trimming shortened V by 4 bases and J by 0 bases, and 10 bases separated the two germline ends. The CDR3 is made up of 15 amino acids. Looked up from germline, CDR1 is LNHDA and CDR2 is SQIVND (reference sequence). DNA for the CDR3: TGTGCCAGTAGTAAGGCCGAGAGAGCCAAAAACATTCAGTACTTC. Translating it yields CASSKAERAKNIQYF.

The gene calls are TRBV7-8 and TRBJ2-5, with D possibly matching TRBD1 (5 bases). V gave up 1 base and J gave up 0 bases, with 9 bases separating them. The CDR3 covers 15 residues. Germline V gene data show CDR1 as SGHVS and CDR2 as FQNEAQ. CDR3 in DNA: TGTGCCAGCAGCTTAGTATGGGGCCACCAAGAGACCCAGTACTTC. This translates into CASSLVWGHQETQYF.

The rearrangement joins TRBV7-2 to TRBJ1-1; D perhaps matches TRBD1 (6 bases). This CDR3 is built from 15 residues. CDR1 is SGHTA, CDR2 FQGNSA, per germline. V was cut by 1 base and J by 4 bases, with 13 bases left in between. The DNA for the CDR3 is TGTGCCAGCAGCTTAGGGGGGGCAGGGGCCACTGAAGCTTTCTTT. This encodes CASSLGGAGATEAFF.

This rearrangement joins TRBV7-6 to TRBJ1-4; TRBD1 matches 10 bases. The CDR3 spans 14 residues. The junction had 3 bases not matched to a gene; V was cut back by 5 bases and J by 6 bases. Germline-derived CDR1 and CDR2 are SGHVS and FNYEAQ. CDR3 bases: TGTGCCAGCAGCCAGACAGGGGGCCATGAAAAACTGTTTTTT. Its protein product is CASSQTGGHEKLFF. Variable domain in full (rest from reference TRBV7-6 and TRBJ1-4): GAGVSQSPRYKVTKRGQDVALRCDPISGHVSLYWYRQALGQGPEFLTYFNYEAQQDKSGLPNDRFSAERPEGSISTLTIQRTEQRDSAMYRCASSQTGGHEKLFFGSGTQLSVL.

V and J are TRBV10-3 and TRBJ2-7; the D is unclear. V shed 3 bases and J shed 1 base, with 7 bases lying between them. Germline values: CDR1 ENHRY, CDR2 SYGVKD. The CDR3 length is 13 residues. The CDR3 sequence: CAISEAPSYEQYF. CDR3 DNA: TGTGCCATCAGTGAAGCGCCTTCCTACGAGCAGTACTTC.

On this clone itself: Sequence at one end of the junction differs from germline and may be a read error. CDR3 sequence: CASSTGATNEKLFF. CDR3 bases: TGTGCTAGCAGCACAGGTGCAACTAATGAAAAACTGTTTTTT. The chain uses TRBV7-7 and TRBJ1-4, with D perhaps TRBD1 (5 bases). CDR1 is SSHAT, CDR2 FNYEAQ, per germline (reference sequence). CDR3 length equals 14 residues.

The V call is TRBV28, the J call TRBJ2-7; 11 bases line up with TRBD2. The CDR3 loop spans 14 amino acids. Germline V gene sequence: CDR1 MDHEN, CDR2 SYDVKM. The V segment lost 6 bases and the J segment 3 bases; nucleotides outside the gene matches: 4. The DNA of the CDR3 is TGTGCCAGCAGCACCGGGACTAGCGGCTACGAGCAGTACGTC. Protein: CASSTGTSGYEQYV.

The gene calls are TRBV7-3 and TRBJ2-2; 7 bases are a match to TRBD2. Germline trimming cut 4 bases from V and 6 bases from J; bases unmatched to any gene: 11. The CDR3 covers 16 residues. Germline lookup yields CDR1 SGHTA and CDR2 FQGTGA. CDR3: CASSSPGGRLAGELFF. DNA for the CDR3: TGTGCCAGCAGCTCCCCGGGGGGACGGTTAGCCGGGGAGCTGTTTTTT.

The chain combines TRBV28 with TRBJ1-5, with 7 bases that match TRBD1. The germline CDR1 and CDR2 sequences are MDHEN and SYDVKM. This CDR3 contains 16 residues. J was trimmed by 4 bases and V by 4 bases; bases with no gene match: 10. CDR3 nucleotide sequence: TGTGCCAGCAGTTCATACCCGACAGGGTTAAATCAGCCCCAGCATTTT. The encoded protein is CASSSYPTGLNQPQHF. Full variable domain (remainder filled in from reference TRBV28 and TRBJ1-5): DVKVTQSSRYLVKRTGEKVFLECVQDMDHENMFWYRQDPGLGLRLIYFSYDVKMKEKGDIPEGYSVSREKKERFSLILESASTNQTSMYLCASSSYPTGLNQPQHFGDGTRLSIL.

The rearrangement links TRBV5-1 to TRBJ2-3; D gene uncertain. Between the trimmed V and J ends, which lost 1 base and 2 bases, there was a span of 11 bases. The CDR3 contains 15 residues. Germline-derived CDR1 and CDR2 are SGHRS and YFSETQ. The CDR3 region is CASSLTVRSTDTQYF. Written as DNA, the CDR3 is TGCGCCAGCAGCTTGACGGTGAGATCCACAGATACGCAGTATTTT.

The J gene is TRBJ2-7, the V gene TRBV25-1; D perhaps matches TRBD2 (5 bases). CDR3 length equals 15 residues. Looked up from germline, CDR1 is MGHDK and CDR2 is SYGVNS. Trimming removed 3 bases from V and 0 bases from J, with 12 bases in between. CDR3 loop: CASSDEGLLSYEQYF. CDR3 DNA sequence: TGTGCCAGCAGTGATGAGGGCCTACTCTCCTACGAGCAGTACTTC.